This TCR beta chain was documented in a study of regulatory dendritic cells for organ transplantation. CDR1 is MNHEY and CDR2 is SVGAGI in the germline V gene. The CDR3 runs to 14 residues. Trimming removed 2 bases from V and 5 bases from J; junction bases left unmatched: 5. Allogeneic regulatory or mature dendritic cells were co-cultured for 5 days with CFSE-labeled sorted T cells at 1:10. This clone was recorded only once. Its antigen is currently unknown. Profiling relied on immunoSEQ multiplex PCR, and the TCRdb table lists in-frame clones only, not all of them. Counted here are roughly 8,500 clones, about 70% occurring once; the ten biggest clones make up over 3.5%.

J is TRBJ2-7 and V is TRBV6-5; 8 bases agree with TRBD1. This receptor was obtained from a human donor in good health. Material for sequencing was memory CD4+ T cells from blood cultured with dendritic cells. Subset: CD45RO+ memory T cells. CDR3 in DNA: TGTGCCAGCAGTTACGGGGGGACAGGCCACGAGCAGTACTTC. It specifies CASSYGGTGHEQYF.